The 3 T cell receptor beta chains below were found in one sample sequenced in a study of T cells after yellow fever vaccination. TCRdb re-called the 5' RACE reads with MiXCR, one entry per CDR3 protein. This sample yields about 45,000 distinct CDR3 sequences, of which 5% to 7% are seen a single time; about 9.4% belongs to the top ten. This material consisted of PBMCs, either bulk or a sorted T-cell subset (CD4+, CD8+, memory, or dextramer-sorted; not recorded which), taken 45 days after the yellow fever booster vaccination. The receptors shown here come from a man aged 30 to 39 who received the YFV17D yellow fever vaccine.

This clonotype was seen many times. The chain couples TRBV18 to TRBJ1-1, with a possible D match to TRBD1 (5 bases). V dropped 2 bases and J dropped 1 base, with 5 bases sitting between them. The CDR3 is 13 amino acids. Per germline, CDR1 KGHSH and CDR2 LQKENI. The DNA for the CDR3 is TGTGCCAGCTCACCAGGGGGGAACACTGAAGCTTTCTTT. This translates into CASSPGGNTEAFF.

This clonotype has a count of ten or more. The chain has TRBV29-1 and TRBJ2-5, with a weak D call TRBD1 (5 bases). Trimming took off 4 bases at V and 0 bases at J, with 9 bases between the two ends. CDR1 is SQVTM and CDR2 is ANQGSEA in the germline V gene. The CDR3 extends over 13 amino acids. The CDR3 sequence is CSVVPGYQETQYF. The CDR3 DNA follows: TGCAGCGTTGTACCAGGGTACCAAGAGACCCAGTACTTC. The full variable domain, completed using reference TRBV29-1 and TRBJ2-5, is SAVISQKPSRDICQRGTSLTIQCQVDSQVTMMFWYRQQPGQSLTLIATANQGSEATYESGFVIDKFPISRPNLTFSTLTVSNMSPEDSSIYLCSVVPGYQETQYFGPGTRLLVL.

This clonotype was counted ten times or more. V and J are TRBV7-2 and TRBJ2-2; 7 bases are a match to TRBD1. The CDR3 is 16 residues long. After removal of 4 bases from V and 7 bases from J, the junction contained 12 bases not matched to a gene. Germline assignment: CDR1 SGHTA and CDR2 FQGNSA. CDR3 coding DNA: TGTGCCAGCAGCTGGGACAGTGCCCTAGGGGGCGGGGAGCTGTTTTTT. As protein: CASSWDSALGGGELFF.